This T cell receptor (beta chain) was sequenced during a study of blood T cell repertoires in COVID-19. The wider study: Collection of acute and convalescent COVID-19 samples took place in the United States, Italy and Spain. PBMCs, B-cell-depleted T cells, or T cells provided the cDNA or gDNA that made up the material.

In the authors' methods: Amplified reference gene primers provided the basis for estimating nucleated cell counts. Produced via immunoSEQ multiplex PCR; TCRdb's table is partial and in-frame only. V and J calls plus clone size are reproduced from that table; the DNA served to infer D and trimming. Seen here are approximately 100,000 clones, approximately 90% observed once, and the top ten hold about 19%. The CDR3 is 12 amino acids. The V and J ends lost 2 bases and 10 bases respectively, with 6 bases between them. The V gene's germline CDR1 is LGHNA and CDR2 YNFKEQ. Sequencing was done on a sample of peripheral blood. This TCR came from a human donor with acute or convalescent COVID-19. The donor label of this sample is uncertain. The chain employs TRBV4-2 and TRBJ1-6; D gene uncertain. The CDR3: CASSQFGSPLHF. Here the CDR3 DNA reads TGTGCCAGCAGCCAATTCGGGTCACCCCTCCACTTT.